Shown below are 24 T cell receptor beta chains from a single sample sequenced in a study of blood T cell repertoires in COVID-19. Assay used: immunoSEQ multiplex PCR; TCRdb lists only in-frame clones, some missing. The sample includes roughly 300,000 clones, approximately 93% of them seen just once. Sequencing used peripheral blood. These receptor sequences come from a woman aged 25 to 45 with COVID-19, enrolled during active disease.

The chain uses TRBV11-3 and TRBJ1-1; a possible D gene is TRBD1 (5 bases). Germline-derived CDR1 and CDR2 are SGHNT and YENEEA. The CDR3 totals 15 residues. Trimming removed 5 bases at V and 5 bases at J, with 18 bases between. CDR3 DNA: TGTGCCAGCAGCCCGAGCTCCGGGGGGGGGACTGAAGCTTTCTTT. Protein: CASSPSSGGGTEAFF.

This chain connects TRBV27 to TRBJ2-7; possibly TRBD1 for D (6 bases). The V end lost 5 bases, the J end lost 5 bases, and 13 bases lay between the germline ends. CDR3 length equals 13 residues. Germline-derived CDR1 and CDR2 are MNHEY and SMNVEV (reference sequence). CDR3 nucleotides: TGTGCCAGCAGTGCCTACAGGGTTAACGAGCAGTACTTC. Amino acids: CASSAYRVNEQYF.

The CDR3, as DNA: TGTGCCAGCAGGTTCGGACAGGGGAATCAGCCCCAGCATTTT. It encodes CASRFGQGNQPQHF. The chain has TRBV6-5 and TRBJ1-5, with 9 nucleotides matching TRBD1. CDR1 is MNHEY and CDR2 is SVGAGI in the germline V gene. There are 14 residues in the CDR3. V lost 6 bases, J lost 4 bases, and 4 bases stayed unmatched.

CDR3 region: CASTSENTEAFF. CDR3 in DNA: TGTGCCAGCACGAGTGAGAACACTGAAGCTTTCTTT. The rearrangement uses TRBV6-5 and TRBJ1-1, with D uncertain. Trimming took 7 bases from V and 1 from J, leaving 7 bases between them. The CDR3 loop spans 12 amino acids. Germline V gene data show CDR1 as MNHEY and CDR2 as SVGAGI.

The V call is TRBV10-1, the J call TRBJ2-5; 8 positions agree with TRBD2. The length of the CDR3 is 14 residues. V shed 6 bases, J shed 2 bases, and the junction held 5 bases outside the gene matches. Looked up from germline, CDR1 is WNHNN and CDR2 is SYGVQD (reference sequence). CDR3 in amino acids: CASSPGTSQETQYF. The CDR3 coding sequence is TGCGCCAGCAGCCCCGGGACTAGTCAAGAGACCCAGTACTTC.

The chain joins TRBV2 to TRBJ1-5; no definite D call. Germline V gene lookup returns CDR1 SNHLY and CDR2 FYNNEI. CDR3 length equals 15 residues. Trimming cost V 3 bases and J 0 bases, with 9 bases left between them. The CDR3 coding sequence is TGTGCCAGCAGTGAGTCCAGTTATAGCAATCAGCCCCAGCATTTT. It translates to CASSESSYSNQPQHF.

In its sample, this clone was seen once. V usage is TRBV9 and J usage is TRBJ1-2, with 12 bases aligning to TRBD1. The CDR3 is 15 residues long. Germline lookup yields CDR1 SGDLS and CDR2 YYNGEE. Unmatched junction bases numbered 5, after V lost 4 bases and J lost 4 bases. The DNA of the CDR3 is TGTGCCAGCAGCCCTGGGACAGGGGGCGCCTATGGCTACACCTTC. It encodes CASSPGTGGAYGYTF. The variable domain in full, completed from reference TRBV9 and TRBJ1-2, reads DSGVTQTPKHLITATGQRVTLRCSPRSGDLSVYWYQQSLDQGLQFLIQYYNGEERAKGNILERFSAQQFPDLHSELNLSSLELGDSALYFCASSPGTGGAYGYTFGSGTRLTVV.

The gene calls are TRBV6-1 and TRBJ1-5; TRBD1 agrees at 8 bases. There are 19 residues in the CDR3. The V and J ends lost 1 base and 3 bases, in that order; junction bases with no gene match: 14. The germline V gene encodes CDR1 MNHNS and CDR2 SASEGT. CDR3 in amino acids: CASSEGLGDRGLPNQPQHF. The CDR3 bases are TGTGCCAGCAGTGAAGGTCTCGGAGACAGGGGACTTCCCAATCAGCCCCAGCATTTT.

This clone was observed once. This chain links TRBV7-9 with TRBJ1-4; D call uncertain. V was trimmed by 5 bases and J by 7 bases, leaving 17 bases between them. CDR1 is SEHNR, CDR2 FQNEAQ, per germline (reference sequence). The CDR3 runs 15 residues. CDR3: CASSADTGWVEKLFF. The CDR3 coding sequence is TGTGCCAGCAGCGCCGACACCGGATGGGTTGAAAAACTGTTTTTT.

The rearrangement links TRBV2 to TRBJ1-2, with D maybe TRBD1 (5 bases). The germline gives CDR1 SNHLY, CDR2 FYNNEI. The CDR3 spans 15 residues. V lost 7 bases and J 8 bases, leaving 23 bases between the germline ends. CDR3 nucleotide sequence: TGTGCCAGCAATGGTCAGGGTCAGCTGAGTGAGGGCTACACCTTC. Its protein product is CASNGQGQLSEGYTF.

This clone has a handful of counts. The J gene is TRBJ2-1, the V gene TRBV5-1; 7 bases are a match to TRBD2. The CDR3 is 14 residues long. From germline, CDR1 is SGHRS and CDR2 YFSETQ. J lost 2 bases, V lost 3 bases, and 2 bases had no gene match. CDR3 sequence (DNA): TGCGCCAGCAGCTGGGGGACTACCTACAATGAGCAGTTCTTC. It specifies CASSWGTTYNEQFF.

The chain employs TRBV27 and TRBJ1-2; D is ambiguous. CDR1 and CDR2 (germline): MNHEY, SMNVEV (reference sequence). Trimming shortened V by 6 bases and J by 2 bases, and 10 bases separated the two germline ends. CDR3 size: 13 residues. This chain's CDR3 is CASRPDGNYGYTF. DNA of the CDR3: TGTGCCAGCAGGCCTGACGGGAACTATGGCTACACCTTC.

The rearrangement links TRBV28 to TRBJ1-2; unclear D gene. Trimming left V 7 bases short and J 4 bases short, with 13 bases between. The CDR3 is 13 amino acids. In germline, CDR1 is MDHEN, CDR2 SYDVKM. CDR3 sequence reads: CASIASAAYGYTF. The CDR3 nucleotides read TGTGCCAGCATAGCATCCGCGGCCTATGGCTACACCTTC.

The V and J genes are TRBV28 and TRBJ1-5, with TRBD1 matching 8 bases. The CDR3 length is 15 residues. Germline V gene sequence: CDR1 MDHEN, CDR2 SYDVKM. The V segment lost 10 bases and the J segment 3 bases; nucleotides outside the gene matches: 11. The DNA for the CDR3 is TGTGCCACCTTGCCATCGGACAGGGACAATCAGCCCCAGCATTTT. Translating it yields CATLPSDRDNQPQHF.

This clone is a singleton in its sample. The chain links TRBV30 to TRBJ1-5; D is perhaps TRBD1 (5 bases). CDR3 length: 14 residues. The germline V gene has CDR1 GTSNPN and CDR2 SVGIG (reference sequence). Trimming cost V 1 base and J 0 bases, with 7 bases left between them. This CDR3 reads CAWSGGYSNQPQHF. Written as DNA, the CDR3 is TGTGCCTGGAGTGGGGGCTATAGCAATCAGCCCCAGCATTTT. Supplemented by reference TRBV30 and TRBJ1-5, the full variable domain reads SQTIHQWPATLVQPVGSPLSLECTVEGTSNPNLYWYRQAAGRGLQLLFYSVGIGQISSEVPQNLSASRPQDRQFILSSKKLLLSDSGFYLCAWSGGYSNQPQHFGDGTRLSIL.

The chain links TRBV7-2 to TRBJ2-7, with TRBD2 matching 10 bases. Germline V gene lookup returns CDR1 SGHTA and CDR2 FQGNSA. The CDR3 is 14 residues long. Trimming took 5 bases from V and 4 from J; bases not matched to a gene: 5. CDR3 loop: CASSPQREGYEQYF. Here the CDR3 DNA reads TGTGCCAGCAGCCCCCAGCGGGAGGGGTACGAGCAGTACTTC.

The chain couples TRBV25-1 to TRBJ2-7, with 8 bases lining up with TRBD1. With 1 base clipped from V and 7 bases from J, the junction kept 9 bases outside the gene matches. The germline V gene encodes CDR1 MGHDK and CDR2 SYGVNS. This CDR3 has 15 residues. The CDR3 DNA reads as TGTGCCAGCAGTGAATCTGGGCAGGGGGCGCGGGAGCAGTACTTC. This sequence encodes CASSESGQGAREQYF.

The chain is built from TRBV12-3 or TRBV12-4 and TRBJ2-1, with D unclear. V was pared by 6 bases and J by 4 bases, with 4 bases between. This CDR3 is 11 amino acids long. The CDR3 reads CASSRYNEQFF. CDR3 nucleotides: TGTGCCAGCAGCCGGTACAATGAGCAGTTCTTC.

The chain combines TRBV27 with TRBJ1-2; 7 positions agree with TRBD1. CDR1 and CDR2 from the germline V gene are MNHEY and SMNVEV (reference sequence). The CDR3 has 12 amino acids. V shed 5 bases, J shed 8 bases, and the junction held 5 bases outside the gene matches. This chain's CDR3 is CASSPRTGGYTF. Here the CDR3 DNA reads TGTGCCAGCAGTCCGCGGACAGGCGGCTACACCTTC.

The genes are TRBV9 and TRBJ2-7; 8 bases align to TRBD2. Trimming cost V 0 bases and J 1 base; bases outside gene matches: 6. This CDR3 is 16 amino acids long. From germline, CDR1 is SGDLS and CDR2 YYNGEE. CDR3 in DNA: TGTGCCAGCAGCGTAGGGATAGCGGGAAGTTCCTACGAGCAGTACTTC. Its translation is CASSVGIAGSSYEQYF.

V and J are TRBV5-1 and TRBJ2-7; D is undetermined. CDR1 and CDR2 from the germline V gene are SGHRS and YFSETQ. There are 14 residues in the CDR3. Trimming stripped 0 bases from V and 5 bases from J, with 12 bases between. The CDR3 is CASSLAVGRDEQYF. CDR3 nucleotides: TGCGCCAGCAGCTTGGCCGTGGGCAGAGACGAGCAGTACTTC.

The rearrangement uses TRBV30 and TRBJ1-6; 7 bases are shared with TRBD1. V was pared by 3 bases and J by 10 bases, with 6 bases of the junction left unmatched. The germline V gene encodes CDR1 GTSNPN and CDR2 SVGIG (reference sequence). This CDR3 comprises 13 residues. CDR3 bases: TGTGCCTGGAGGACAGGGACCGAATCACCCCTCCACTTT. Translating gives CAWRTGTESPLHF. Based on the CDR3 plus reference TRBV30 and TRBJ1-6, the full variable domain is SQTIHQWPATLVQPVGSPLSLECTVEGTSNPNLYWYRQAAGRGLQLLFYSVGIGQISSEVPQNLSASRPQDRQFILSSKKLLLSDSGFYLCAWRTGTESPLHFGNGTRLTVT.

With respect to this clone: Sequence at one end of the junction differs from germline and may be a read error. This rearrangement joins TRBV6-1 to TRBJ2-3, with a weak D call TRBD2 (5 bases). The CDR3 contains 12 residues. Per germline, CDR1 MNHNS and CDR2 SASEGT. CDR3 coding DNA: TGTGCCAGCAGTGAAGTCGACGGGAAGGTGAATTTT. This translates into CASSEVDGKVNF.

The chain couples TRBV7-6 to TRBJ2-1, with D possibly matching TRBD2 (6 bases). V lost 5 bases and J lost 0, with 17 bases in between. This CDR3 spans 17 amino acids. Germline values: CDR1 SGHVS, CDR2 FNYEAQ. The CDR3 loop reads CASSQAMAGSSYNEQFF. As DNA, the CDR3 is TGTGCCAGCAGCCAGGCGATGGCGGGAAGCTCCTACAATGAGCAGTTCTTC.